This TCR beta chain was recorded in a study of cytomegalovirus exposure and HLA in healthy donors. A multiplex PCR was run with 60 Vbeta primers and 13 Jbeta primers. Assay: immunoSEQ multiplex PCR; the TCRdb copy retains only in-frame clones and omits some. The sample yields some 130,000 clones, around 75% seen once. This clonotype was obtained from a man aged 25-40 years in good health and CMV-seronegative. Sequenced: PBMCs.

For the CDR3, the DNA is TGTGCCAGCAGGCCTGGGGGGTTCGGCACTGAAGCTTTCTTT. This encodes CASRPGGFGTEAFF. This chain joins TRBV27 and TRBJ1-1; TRBD1 might be the D (5 bases). Germline CDR1 reads MNHEY; CDR2 reads SMNVEV (reference sequence). V gave up 6 bases and J gave up 4 bases, with 15 bases separating them. CDR3 length: 14 residues.